A single sample is the source of the 18 T cell receptor beta chains below, sequenced in a study of control samples from healthy donors and cancer patients. The assay was immunoSEQ multiplex PCR, and TCRdb's table has in-frame clones only and misses some. The table shows tens of thousands of clones, with more than 70% occurring only once. The sequenced material came from PBMCs. These TCRs come from a woman aged 60-75 years with lung cancer.

The rearrangement links TRBV9 to TRBJ2-3, with 11 bases aligning to TRBD2. V lost 4 bases to trimming and J lost 2 bases; unmatched junction nucleotides: 6. CDR3 length: 16 amino acids. Germline lookup yields CDR1 SGDLS and CDR2 YYNGEE. As DNA, the CDR3 is TGTGCCAGCAGCCTCATAGCGGGAGGGTTCACAGATACGCAGTATTTT. As protein: CASSLIAGGFTDTQYF.

V and J are TRBV19 and TRBJ2-3; 9 bases are shared with TRBD2. The germline V gene encodes CDR1 LNHDA and CDR2 SQIVND (reference sequence). V lost 1 base to trimming and J lost 7 bases; unmatched junction nucleotides: 6. The CDR3 consists of 15 residues. CDR3 DNA sequence: TGTGCCAGTAGTATAGGAGCGGGAGGATCGTATACGCAGTATTTT. Amino acid sequence: CASSIGAGGSYTQYF.

CDR3 amino acids: CASSYNTGELFF. The DNA for the CDR3 is TGCGCCAGCAGCTACAACACCGGGGAGCTGTTTTTT. The chain links TRBV5-1 to TRBJ2-2; D is undetermined. The CDR3 has 12 residues. Between the trimmed V and J ends, which lost 3 bases and 2 bases, there was a span of 2 bases. Germline values: CDR1 SGHRS, CDR2 YFSETQ.

The V call is TRBV5-1, the J call TRBJ2-7, with 8 bases aligning to TRBD1. V lost 4 bases and J lost 5; bases outside the gene matches: 5. There are 13 residues in the CDR3. The germline V gene has CDR1 SGHRS and CDR2 YFSETQ. Written as DNA, the CDR3 is TGCGCCAGCAGCCTGTGGACAGGGAACGAGCAGTACTTC. Translated, it gives CASSLWTGNEQYF.

V and J are TRBV10-3 and TRBJ1-1, with 8 bases fitting TRBD1. The CDR3 consists of 16 residues. Looked up from germline, CDR1 is ENHRY and CDR2 is SYGVKD. J lost 6 bases, V lost 6 bases, and 15 bases had no gene match. This CDR3 reads CAISTGTGYFNPEAFF. CDR3 DNA: TGTGCCATCAGCACCGGGACAGGTTATTTCAACCCTGAAGCTTTCTTT.

The chain recombines TRBV27 with TRBJ1-3, with D uncertain. Germline V gene lookup returns CDR1 MNHEY and CDR2 SMNVEV (reference sequence). Trimming removed 3 bases from V and 3 bases from J, with 9 bases in between. The CDR3 contains 14 residues. CDR3 protein: CASSFIGSGNTIYF. The DNA of the CDR3 is TGTGCCAGCAGTTTCATAGGCAGTGGAAACACCATATATTTT.

Comment on this clone: At one of its ends the junction is not consistent with the germline gene, which may arise from a read error. This chain uses TRBV6-5 with TRBJ1-1; D may be TRBD1 (6 bases). Germline V CDR1 and CDR2: MNHEY, SVGAGI. CDR3 length: 15 residues. The CDR3 protein is CASSYSQGLKTEAFF. The CDR3 DNA reads TGTGCCAGCAGTTACTCGCAGGGGCTGAAGACTGAAGCTTTCTTT.

This clone was observed a handful of times. CDR3 DNA: TGTGCCAGCAGCCATTGGACAGGGGCCGGCGCTGAAGCTTTCTTT. It is translated as CASSHWTGAGAEAFF. The rearrangement links TRBV6-5 to TRBJ1-1; 9 bases are shared with TRBD1. Germline assignment: CDR1 MNHEY and CDR2 SVGAGI. The CDR3 length is 15 residues. V shed 6 bases and J 6 bases; nucleotides not matched to a gene: 11.

The chain uses TRBV21-1 and TRBJ1-1. TRBV21-1 is termed a pseudogene. The CDR3 runs 11 residues. CDR3 coding DNA: TGTGCCAGCAGCAGTTCCTTTCGATCTTTCTTT. This codes for CASSSSFRSFF.

The rearrangement joins TRBV24-1 to TRBJ2-1, with 11 bases identical to TRBD1. The CDR3 totals 15 residues. V was pared by 4 bases and J by 7 bases, with 5 bases of the junction left unmatched. CDR1 and CDR2 (germline): KGHDR, SFDVKD. DNA for the CDR3: TGTGCCACCAGTGAGGGACAGGGGGGGTGGAATGAGCAGTTCTTC. It encodes CATSEGQGGWNEQFF.

The rearrangement links TRBV7-2 to TRBJ1-5; D ambiguous. This CDR3 is built from 14 residues. Trimming took off 3 bases at V and 4 bases at J, with 10 bases between the two ends. Germline assignment: CDR1 SGHTA and CDR2 FQGNSA. CDR3 region: CASSFGLLNQPQHF. As DNA, the CDR3 is TGTGCCAGCAGCTTTGGACTCTTGAATCAGCCCCAGCATTTT. Full variable domain (remainder filled in from reference TRBV7-2 and TRBJ1-5): GAGVSQSPSNKVTEKGKDVELRCDPISGHTALYWYRQSLGQGLEFLIYFQGNSAPDKSGLPSDRFSAERTGGSVSTLTIQRTQQEDSAVYLCASSFGLLNQPQHFGDGTRLSIL.

This clone appeared a few times. The V gene is TRBV5-6, the J gene TRBJ2-7; D remains unclear. Trimming left V 2 bases short and J 5 bases short, with 11 bases between. CDR3 length: 13 amino acids. From germline, CDR1 is SGHDT and CDR2 YYEEEE. The DNA of the CDR3 is TGTGCCAGCAGCTTTGTCGAACTAAACGAGCAGTACTTC. Encoded protein: CASSFVELNEQYF.

The gene calls are TRBV4-1 and TRBJ2-5, with 9 bases fitting TRBD2. Trimming took 3 bases from V and 9 from J; bases not matched to a gene: 11. The CDR3 contains 15 residues. CDR1 is MGHRA and CDR2 is YSYEKL in the germline V gene. CDR3 nucleotides: TGCGCCAGCAGCCACATTCGCACTAGCGGGCCCTCCCAGTACTTC. Protein sequence: CASSHIRTSGPSQYF.

The CDR3 nucleotides are TGTGCCAGCAGTCGGGACAGACCCTATGGCTACACCTTC. Its translation is CASSRDRPYGYTF. The chain recombines TRBV14 with TRBJ1-2; TRBD1 matches at 7 bases. V dropped 6 bases and J dropped 4; count of bases not matched to a gene: 5. In germline, CDR1 is SGHDN, CDR2 FVKESK. There are 13 residues in the CDR3.

A single count supports this clone. This chain uses TRBV11-2 with TRBJ2-1; a possible D gene is TRBD2 (6 bases). V gave up 4 bases and J gave up 6 bases, with 10 bases separating them. In germline, CDR1 is SGHAT, CDR2 FQNNGV. This CDR3 is built from 13 residues. The CDR3 loop is CASSWGVGNEQFF. CDR3 coding DNA: TGTGCCAGCAGCTGGGGGGTGGGCAATGAGCAGTTCTTC.

The rearrangement joins TRBV11-1 to TRBJ1-1, with D tentatively TRBD1 (6 bases). This CDR3 has 13 residues. Trimming shortened V by 6 bases and J by 1 base, and 9 bases separated the two germline ends. Germline lookup yields CDR1 SGHAT and CDR2 FQDESV (reference sequence). The CDR3 protein is CASSIGGNTEAFF. The CDR3 nucleotides are TGTGCCAGCAGTATAGGGGGGAACACTGAAGCTTTCTTT.

The chain links TRBV14 to TRBJ1-2; the D is unclear. Germline lookup yields CDR1 SGHDN and CDR2 FVKESK. The V gene lost 4 bases and the J gene lost 1 base, with 16 bases spanning the gap. The CDR3 spans 16 residues. The CDR3 nucleotides are TGTGCCAGCAGCCCATGGCTGGCGAAGGGTAACTATGGCTACACCTTC. Its translation is CASSPWLAKGNYGYTF. Full variable domain (outside the CDR3, taken from reference TRBV14 and TRBJ1-2): EAGVTQFPSHSVIEKGQTVTLRCDPISGHDNLYWYRRVMGKEIKFLLHFVKESKQDESGMPNNRFLAERTGGTYSTLKVQPAELEDSGVYFCASSPWLAKGNYGYTFGSGTRLTVV.

This sequence joins TRBV5-1 and TRBJ1-1; D call uncertain. V was trimmed by 1 base and J by 1 base, leaving 11 bases between them. The CDR3 extends over 15 amino acids. Germline V gene lookup returns CDR1 SGHRS and CDR2 YFSETQ. The CDR3 reads CASSLPPLGNTEAFF. The CDR3 bases are TGCGCCAGCAGCTTGCCCCCATTAGGGAACACTGAAGCTTTCTTT.